Shown below are 3 T cell receptor beta chains from a single sample sequenced in a study of beta chain features in type 1 diabetes. Study results and limitations: Moderate but significant shortening of TCRB CDR3s was recorded in all four CD4+ subsets from Type 1 diabetes patients.

No antigen is known for these receptors. What was sequenced were expressed TCRB transcripts, since all of the isolated RNA had been reverse transcribed. Sequenced by immunoSEQ multiplex PCR; TCRdb stores in-frame clones only, minus some. The repertoire consists of approximately 70,000 clones, with roughly 49% occurring once and the leading ten covering 0.7%. The material sequenced was central memory CD4+ T cells from blood. The source of these receptors is a man aged 25-45 years with type 1 diabetes.

This chain uses TRBV2 with TRBJ2-5; 7 bases are shared with TRBD1. CDR3 size: 14 residues. With V trimmed by 6 bases and J by 5 bases, 9 bases remained unmatched. Germline CDR1 SNHLY, CDR2 FYNNEI. This CDR3 reads CASSFRQGSETQYF. The CDR3 DNA reads TGTGCCAGCAGCTTCCGACAGGGCTCGGAGACCCAGTACTTC.

The V and J genes are TRBV9 and TRBJ2-1; 12 bases match TRBD2. Germline lookup yields CDR1 SGDLS and CDR2 YYNGEE. V dropped 2 bases and J dropped 6; count of bases not matched to a gene: 9. The CDR3 sequence is 17 residues long. CDR3 sequence (DNA): TGTGCCAGCAGCGTTCTCCCTAGCGGGAGGGTAGGCAATGAGCAGTTCTTC. It translates to CASSVLPSGRVGNEQFF.

V and J are TRBV5-8 and TRBJ1-3, with a weak D call TRBD1 (5 bases). The V gene lost 1 base and the J gene lost 1 base, with 6 bases spanning the gap. Germline CDR1 SGHTS, CDR2 YDEGEE. CDR3 length: 14 amino acids. CDR3 in amino acids: CASSLQGSGNTIYF. The CDR3 DNA is TGTGCCAGCAGCTTGCAGGGTTCTGGAAACACCATATATTTT.